These 30 T cell receptor beta chains came from one sample sequenced in a study of spatial heterogeneity in lung cancer (dated by TCRdb to the late 2010s). Library prep was done by 5' RACE. The sequencer listed for this sample is NextSeq 500. Through fastp at Q25 and MiXCR, TCRdb rebuilt clones from the public reads, retaining in-frame beta chains. Every CDR3 protein is listed once, alongside the most common genes and DNA of its rows. Here the sample has about 70,000 distinct CDR3 sequences; less than 9.5% occur a single time. About 2% of the sample is held by the ten biggest clonotypes. The time point label for this specimen denotes: blood at routine non-recurrence follow-up after resection. The sample here was PBMCs, taken at follow-up. The receptors stem from a female donor with early-stage non-small cell lung cancer.

This clonotype was detected a few times. The chain links TRBV7-9 to TRBJ1-2, with D perhaps matching TRBD1 (5 bases). V dropped 6 bases and J dropped 6 bases, with 14 bases sitting between them. Germline V lookup: CDR1 SEHNR, CDR2 FQNEAQ (reference sequence). This CDR3 is built from 13 residues. CDR3 loop: CASRIRGGDGYTF. CDR3 DNA: TGTGCCAGCAGGATCCGGGGCGGGGATGGCTACACCTTC. Filled out from reference TRBV7-9 and TRBJ1-2, the complete variable domain reads DTGVSQNPRHKITKRGQNVTFRCDPISEHNRLYWYRQTLGQGPEFLTYFQNEAQLEKSRLLSDRFSAERPKGSFSTLEIQRTEQGDSAMYLCASRIRGGDGYTFGSGTRLTVV.

This clonotype was recorded many times. The rearrangement joins TRBV3-1 to TRBJ2-5, with no clear D. The germline V gene encodes CDR1 LGHDT and CDR2 YNNKEL (reference sequence). This CDR3 region has 13 residues. V was shortened by 1 base and J by 5 bases, with 8 bases between the two germline ends. The CDR3 protein is CASSQGGRETQYF. CDR3 DNA: TGTGCCAGCAGCCAAGGGGGTCGGGAGACCCAGTACTTC.

Ten or more counts support this clonotype. The chain combines TRBV29-1 with TRBJ2-6; 9 nucleotides match TRBD1. This CDR3 has 14 residues. V dropped 6 bases and J dropped 2; count of bases not matched to a gene: 2. The germline CDR1 and CDR2 sequences are SQVTM and ANQGSEA. DNA for the CDR3: TGCAGCGTACGACAGGGGGCTGGGGCCAACGTCCTGACTTTC. Translated: CSVRQGAGANVLTF.

The V call is TRBV11-2, the J call TRBJ2-3, with a tentative D call TRBD2 (5 bases). CDR3 length: 14 amino acids. V was clipped by 5 bases and J by 1 base, with 10 bases between them. Per the germline V gene, CDR1 is SGHAT and CDR2 is FQNNGV. CDR3: CASSPRVRTDTQYF. For the CDR3, the DNA is TGTGCCAGCAGCCCGAGGGTCCGCACAGATACGCAGTATTTT.

The V and J genes are TRBV24-1 and TRBJ1-1, with D maybe TRBD1 (5 bases). Germline assignment: CDR1 KGHDR and CDR2 SFDVKD. V lost 4 bases, J lost 2 bases, and 10 bases lay in between. The CDR3 totals 14 residues. The CDR3 region has the DNA TGTGCCACCAGTGAGCGGGGCACCAACACTGAAGCTTTCTTT. This sequence encodes CATSERGTNTEAFF.

Many counts were recorded for this clonotype. The chain is built from TRBV7-9 and TRBJ1-1; D might be TRBD1 (5 bases). Trimming shortened V by 2 bases and J by 5 bases, and 12 bases separated the two germline ends. Germline V lookup: CDR1 SEHNR, CDR2 FQNEAQ (reference sequence). CDR3 length equals 14 residues. CDR3 loop: CASSLPGRETEAFF. The CDR3 nucleotides are TGTGCCAGCAGCTTACCGGGACGGGAGACTGAAGCTTTCTTT.

This clonotype was detected only a few times. The chain is built from TRBV10-1 and TRBJ2-2; perhaps TRBD2 as D (5 bases). Germline CDR1 WNHNN, CDR2 SYGVQD (reference sequence). Trimming removed 2 bases from V and 3 bases from J, with 10 bases in between. The CDR3 totals 15 residues. CDR3 loop: CASSELGVDTGELFF. The CDR3 nucleotides are TGCGCCAGCAGTGAGCTGGGAGTTGACACCGGGGAGCTGTTTTTT.

The CDR3 DNA sequence: TGTGCCAGCAGCTTAGCCAGGATCAATCAGCCCCAGCATTTT. It is translated as CASSLARINQPQHF. The rearrangement joins TRBV7-8 to TRBJ1-5; D gene unclear. The CDR3 is 14 residues long. V lost 0 bases to trimming and J lost 3 bases, with 6 bases between them. Per the germline V gene, CDR1 is SGHVS and CDR2 is FQNEAQ.

This clonotype was observed at least ten times. The J gene is TRBJ2-2, the V gene TRBV5-1; 14 bases line up with TRBD2. The V gene's germline CDR1 is SGHRS and CDR2 YFSETQ. This CDR3 has 18 amino acids. V was pared by 4 bases and J by 7 bases, with 12 bases of the junction left unmatched. Written as DNA, the CDR3 is TGCGCCAGCAGCCCCGGGACTAGCGGGAGACGTGGGTTCGGGGAGCTGTTTTTT. Its protein product is CASSPGTSGRRGFGELFF.

This clonotype was seen at least ten times. The chain joins TRBV28 to TRBJ2-7; tentatively, D is TRBD1 (6 bases). The CDR3 totals 13 residues. V lost 3 bases, J lost 3 bases, and 9 bases lay in between. Germline loops: CDR1 MDHEN, CDR2 SYDVKM. The CDR3, as DNA: TGTGCCAGCAGTTTGACAGGTGGCTACGAGCAGTACTTC. Protein: CASSLTGGYEQYF.

The sample holds many counts of this clonotype. The V and J genes are TRBV7-9 and TRBJ2-7; 12 nucleotides line up with TRBD2. The germline V gene has CDR1 SEHNR and CDR2 FQNEAQ (reference sequence). The CDR3 runs 15 residues. J gave up 3 bases and V 4 bases, and 4 bases lay outside the gene matches. The CDR3 region has the DNA TGTGCCAGCAGCTGGCGGACTAGCGGGAACTACGAGCAGTACTTC. Translation gives CASSWRTSGNYEQYF.

The V gene is TRBV5-1, the J gene TRBJ2-1; TRBD2 matches 9 bases. Germline V CDR1 and CDR2: SGHRS, YFSETQ. The CDR3 runs 16 residues. J lost 7 bases, V lost 4 bases, and 12 bases had no gene match. The chain's CDR3 is CASSPQYLSGSNEQFF. The CDR3, as DNA: TGCGCCAGCAGCCCCCAATACCTTAGCGGGAGTAATGAGCAGTTCTTC.

DNA for the CDR3: TGCGCCAGCAGCTTGGGAGACAGGGGCGATGAGCAGTTCTTC. This translates into CASSLGDRGDEQFF. The chain recombines TRBV5-1 with TRBJ2-1, with TRBD1 identical over 8 bases. The CDR3 loop spans 14 amino acids. V lost 0 bases, J lost 8 bases, and 4 bases stayed unmatched. CDR1 SGHRS and CDR2 YFSETQ come from the germline V gene.

This clonotype appeared a few times. The CDR3, as DNA: TGTGCCAGCAGTTTAAGGGGGGTTATGTACGAGCAGTACTTC. Translated: CASSLRGVMYEQYF. The rearrangement joins TRBV28 to TRBJ2-7, with D perhaps TRBD1 or TRBD2 (6 bases each). Trimming took 2 bases from V and 4 from J, leaving 12 bases between them. CDR3 length equals 14 residues. From germline, CDR1 is MDHEN and CDR2 SYDVKM.

This clonotype was counted at least ten times. The CDR3 loop reads CASSIDRPYEQYF. As DNA, the CDR3 is TGTGCCAGCAGCATTGACAGGCCTTACGAGCAGTACTTC. The chain employs TRBV7-9 and TRBJ2-7, with D perhaps TRBD1 (6 bases). V lost 5 bases and J 4 bases, leaving 12 bases between the germline ends. The CDR3 consists of 13 residues. Germline CDR1 reads SEHNR; CDR2 reads FQNEAQ (reference sequence).

The count of this clonotype is one. This chain links TRBV7-8 with TRBJ2-5; no reliable D call. The CDR3 covers 15 residues. The ends were cut back, 5 bases at V and 5 bases at J, with 18 bases in the middle. CDR1 and CDR2 from the germline V gene are SGHVS and FQNEAQ. The CDR3, as DNA: TGTGCCAGCAGCCCTCGGATCGGTTTTGGCGAGACCCAGTACTTC. This codes for CASSPRIGFGETQYF. Together with reference TRBV7-8 and TRBJ2-5, the CDR3 gives the full variable domain: GAGVSQSPRYKVAKRGQDVALRCDPISGHVSLFWYQQALGQGPEFLTYFQNEAQLDKSGLPSDRFFAERPEGSVSTLKIQRTQQEDSAVYLCASSPRIGFGETQYFGPGTRLLVL.

This clonotype was detected many times. The chain recombines TRBV12-3 or TRBV12-4 with TRBJ2-1; D is unclear. This CDR3 comprises 12 residues. The V gene lost 3 bases and the J gene lost 9 bases, with 9 bases spanning the gap. This CDR3 reads CASSFSESEQFF. The DNA of the CDR3 is TGTGCCAGCAGTTTTTCCGAGAGTGAGCAGTTCTTC.

In its sample, this clonotype was seen a few times. This chain uses TRBV5-1 with TRBJ1-5; 8 bases line up with TRBD1. The CDR3 extends over 14 amino acids. Germline CDR1 is SGHRS and CDR2 is YFSETQ. Germline trimming cut 0 bases from V and 5 bases from J; bases unmatched to any gene: 1. The CDR3 sequence is CASSLGTGHQPQHF. CDR3 DNA: TGCGCCAGCAGCTTGGGGACAGGGCATCAGCCCCAGCATTTT.

At least ten counts were recorded for this clonotype. The chain combines TRBV11-1 with TRBJ1-1; D is ambiguous. The CDR3 contains 15 residues. The V and J ends lost 2 bases and 1 base respectively, with 11 bases between them. CDR1 is SGHAT and CDR2 is FQDESV in the germline V gene (reference sequence). The CDR3 sequence is CASSLWTGSNTEAFF. CDR3 DNA sequence: TGTGCCAGCAGCTTATGGACTGGATCGAACACTGAAGCTTTCTTT.

This clonotype was picked up many times. The chain uses TRBV5-1 and TRBJ2-5, with unresolved D. CDR1 SGHRS and CDR2 YFSETQ come from the germline V gene. The CDR3 is made up of 13 amino acids. Trimming shortened V by 5 bases and J by 4 bases, and 12 bases separated the two germline ends. The CDR3 here is CASSSKVVETQYF. CDR3 in DNA: TGCGCCAGCAGTTCTAAGGTGGTAGAGACCCAGTACTTC.

This clonotype was picked up a small number of times. An end of the junction does not agree with germline; a read error may underlie this. V and J are TRBV7-7 and TRBJ2-2; D perhaps matches TRBD2 (5 bases). CDR3 length: 14 residues. Per the germline V gene, CDR1 is SSHAT and CDR2 is FNYEAQ (reference sequence). The CDR3 protein is CASRGLADTGELFF. CDR3 nucleotides: TGTGCTAGCAGAGGACTGGCAGACACCGGGGAGCTGTTTTTT. Based on the CDR3 plus reference TRBV7-7 and TRBJ2-2, the full variable domain is GAGVSQSPRYKVTKRGQDVTLRCDPISSHATLYWYQQALGQGPEFLTYFNYEAQPDKSGLPSDRFSAERPEGSISTLTIQRTEQRDSAMYRCASRGLADTGELFFGEGSRLTVL.

The rearrangement joins TRBV30 to TRBJ1-2, with D possibly matching TRBD1 (6 bases). V was pared by 5 bases and J by 2 bases, with 6 bases between. This CDR3 has 11 residues. Germline V gene sequence: CDR1 GTSNPN, CDR2 SVGIG (reference sequence). In nucleotides, the CDR3 is TGTGCCTGGCAGGGGAACTATGGCTACACCTTC. This gives the protein CAWQGNYGYTF.

The gene calls are TRBV29-1 and TRBJ2-7; a weak D match, TRBD1 (6 bases). This CDR3 has 14 amino acids. CDR1 SQVTM and CDR2 ANQGSEA come from the germline V gene. V lost 0 bases and J 6 bases, leaving 15 bases between the germline ends. CDR3 bases: TGCAGCGTTGAAGATCTAGGGGGAGTGGGCGAGCAGTACTTC. This sequence encodes CSVEDLGGVGEQYF.

J is TRBJ2-7 and V is TRBV7-3; 9 bases fit TRBD1. The CDR3 length is 13 residues. Germline V CDR1 and CDR2: SGHTA, FQGTGA. Germline trimming cut 5 bases from V and 4 bases from J; bases unmatched to any gene: 3. CDR3 bases: TGTGCCAGCAGCCGGGACAGGGAGTACGAGCAGTACTTC. Its protein is CASSRDREYEQYF. Full variable domain (outside the CDR3, taken from reference TRBV7-3 and TRBJ2-7): GAGVSQTPSNKVTEKGKYVELRCDPISGHTALYWYRQSLGQGPEFLIYFQGTGAADDSGLPNDRFFAVRPEGSVSTLKIQRTERGDSAVYLCASSRDREYEQYFGPGTRLTVT.

The table lists this clonotype with many counts. The V and J genes are TRBV6-1 and TRBJ2-1, with 13 bases matching TRBD2. This CDR3 is 14 amino acids long. From germline, CDR1 is MNHNS and CDR2 SASEGT. Trimming at V came to 7 bases and at J to 4 bases, leaving 1 base not matched to a gene. CDR3 region: CASKGLAGYNEQFF. Written as DNA, the CDR3 is TGTGCCAGCAAGGGACTAGCGGGGTACAATGAGCAGTTCTTC.

V usage is TRBV12-3 or TRBV12-4 and J usage is TRBJ2-5; 16 nucleotides line up with TRBD2. The CDR3 runs 16 residues. V gave up 5 bases and J gave up 6 bases; unmatched junction bases: 6. The CDR3 protein is CASSVGLAGGPKTQYF. CDR3 in DNA: TGTGCCAGCAGTGTGGGACTAGCGGGAGGGCCTAAGACCCAGTACTTC.

In its sample, this clonotype was seen many times. The genes are TRBV7-2 and TRBJ2-1, with D possibly matching TRBD1 (5 bases). Germline V lookup: CDR1 SGHTA, CDR2 FQGNSA. There are 15 residues in the CDR3. Trimming cost V 5 bases and J 1 base, with 12 bases left between them. CDR3 amino acids: CASSKDRLSYNEQFF. CDR3 DNA sequence: TGTGCCAGCAGCAAAGACAGACTTTCCTACAATGAGCAGTTCTTC.

This clonotype came up a few times. CDR3 protein: CASKALGLIGELFF. The CDR3 DNA reads as TGTGCCAGCAAGGCCCTCGGGTTGATCGGGGAGCTGTTTTTT. The chain couples TRBV28 to TRBJ2-2; D uncertain. Trimming cost V 7 bases and J 7 bases, with 16 bases left between them. Germline V gene sequence: CDR1 MDHEN, CDR2 SYDVKM. This CDR3 region has 14 residues.

This clonotype was recorded many times. The rearrangement links TRBV30 to TRBJ1-1; a weak D match, TRBD1 (5 bases). The CDR3 sequence is 12 residues long. V was clipped by 7 bases and J by 8 bases, with 17 bases between them. Germline V gene sequence: CDR1 GTSNPN, CDR2 SVGIG (reference sequence). The CDR3 coding sequence is TGTGCCTTATCCTCCCAGGGCTTGGAAGCTTTCTTT. The encoded protein is CALSSQGLEAFF.

The J gene is TRBJ2-1, the V gene TRBV6-1, with 7 bases aligning to TRBD1. The V and J ends lost 6 bases and 0 bases, in that order; junction bases with no gene match: 5. CDR3 length equals 15 residues. Germline assignment: CDR1 MNHNS and CDR2 SASEGT. The CDR3 nucleotides are TGTGCCAGCAGGACAGGGTCCAGCTCCTACAATGAGCAGTTCTTC. It encodes CASRTGSSSYNEQFF.